The 3 T cell receptor beta chains below were found in one sample sequenced in a study of blood T cells in healthy people across ages. The authors ran a second PCR of about 7 to 11 cycles using a sample-barcoded 5' primer and a J-beta primer mix. MiXCR, run by TCRdb on the 5' RACE reads, gives a single entry per CDR3 protein. The sample lists 1.5 million to 2 million distinct CDR3 sequences; about 39% were seen once. Sequencing was performed on blood. These receptors all stem from a human donor in good health.

The CDR3 nucleotides read TGTGCCAGCAGTTCCAGGGGACTCAGGAGCAATCAGCCCCAGCATTTT. Protein sequence: CASSSRGLRSNQPQHF. The chain uses TRBV12-3 or TRBV12-4 and TRBJ1-5; D is perhaps TRBD1 (6 bases). The V end lost 4 bases, the J end lost 1 base, and 14 bases lay between the germline ends. The CDR3 consists of 16 residues.

This clonotype appeared once. The genes are TRBV18 and TRBJ2-3; 7 bases agree with TRBD2. Trimming at V came to 6 bases and at J to 0 bases, leaving 9 bases not matched to a gene. Germline V lookup: CDR1 KGHSH, CDR2 LQKENI. This CDR3 comprises 16 residues. The CDR3 region is CASSVLGGGSTDTQYF. The CDR3, as DNA: TGTGCCAGCTCTGTACTTGGCGGGGGAAGCACAGATACGCAGTATTTT.

In this sample, this clonotype turned up once. The chain is built from TRBV4-2 and TRBJ2-3; 11 bases are a match to TRBD2. Germline-derived CDR1 and CDR2 are LGHNA and YNFKEQ. The CDR3 runs 17 residues. Trimming at V came to 4 bases and at J to 6 bases, leaving 12 bases not matched to a gene. The CDR3 is CASSPPLAGDPGDTQYF. Here the CDR3 DNA reads TGTGCCAGCAGCCCCCCACTAGCGGGGGATCCGGGTGATACGCAGTATTTT.